The 10 T cell receptor beta chains presented below share a single source sample, sequenced in a study of read filtering for tumor transcriptome and immune sequencing. From 300 to 450 ng of RNA, a library with molecular barcoded alpha/delta and beta/gamma adaptors was made. TCRdb itself ran the reads through MiXCR, one entry per CDR3 protein. The table has about 61,000 distinct CDR3 sequences, around 21% seen once. The source material was a population of CD138-negative cells sorted from bone marrow. The receptors originated from a donor aged 40 or older with multiple myeloma.

Note on this clonotype: A much larger clonotype is one base distant, so this may be a read error. The chain uses TRBV7-9 and TRBJ1-5, with D maybe TRBD1 (5 bases). Germline values: CDR1 SEHNR, CDR2 FQNEAQ (reference sequence). The CDR3 sequence is 14 residues long. CDR3 in amino acids: CASSSGRNDQLQHF. The CDR3 coding sequence is TGTGCCAGCAGCTCGGGACGGAACGATCAGCTCCAGCATTTT.

Note on this clonotype: This may stem from a read error, because a much larger clone lies one nucleotide away. V and J are TRBV6-1 and TRBJ1-1, with D tentatively TRBD1 (5 bases). Germline assignment: CDR1 MNHNS and CDR2 SASEGT. CDR3 size: 14 residues. The CDR3 loop is CASSAGLGVTEASF. The CDR3 bases are TGTGCCAGCAGTGCTGGCCTAGGGGTTACTGAAGCTTCCTTT.

This clonotype has ten or more counts. This sequence joins TRBV20-1 and TRBJ1-1; TRBD1 might be the D (5 bases). V was shortened by 3 bases and J by 3 bases, with 11 bases between the two germline ends. Looked up from germline, CDR1 is DFQATT and CDR2 is SNEGSKA (reference sequence). This CDR3 spans 13 amino acids. The CDR3 DNA follows: TGCAGTGCTAGGCCTGACAGTGACACTGAAGCTTTCTTT. This translates into CSARPDSDTEAFF.

Ten or more counts support this clonotype. J is TRBJ1-5 and V is TRBV4-1; unclear D gene. The CDR3 is 13 amino acids. Germline CDR1 and CDR2: MGHRA and YSYEKL. Deletions cut 4 bases from V and 6 bases from J, with 10 bases between. The CDR3, as DNA: TGCGCCAGCAGCCCCCAAGTGGGTCAGCCCCAGCATTTT. Residues: CASSPQVGQPQHF.

The rearrangement uses TRBV28 and TRBJ2-5, with 10 positions matching TRBD2. This CDR3 is 16 amino acids long. The germline CDR1 and CDR2 sequences are MDHEN and SYDVKM. V shed 2 bases and J 4 bases; nucleotides not matched to a gene: 7. CDR3 loop: CASSLRSGGARETQYF. CDR3 DNA: TGTGCCAGCAGTTTAAGGAGCGGGGGGGCCCGAGAGACCCAGTACTTC.

This clonotype has a count of ten or more. V and J are TRBV24-1 and TRBJ2-5; no definite D call. The CDR3 is 15 residues long. Germline-derived CDR1 and CDR2 are KGHDR and SFDVKD. Trimming left V 4 bases short and J 1 base short, with 12 bases between. The CDR3 DNA reads TGTGCCACCAGTGAGGGCCGGCGTTCCCAAGAGACCCAGTACTTC. It specifies CATSEGRRSQETQYF.

This clonotype was counted a few times. The rearrangement uses TRBV7-9 and TRBJ1-1; tentatively, D is TRBD1 (5 bases). V lost 0 bases, J lost 6 bases, and 20 bases lay in between. The CDR3 length is 17 residues. CDR1 is SEHNR and CDR2 is FQNEAQ in the germline V gene (reference sequence). In DNA form, the CDR3 reads TGTGCCAGCAGCTTAGCGGCTTGGTACCAGGGTAACGCTGAAGCTTTCTTT. It translates to CASSLAAWYQGNAEAFF.

This clonotype was seen many times. This chain links TRBV28 with TRBJ2-1; D perhaps matches TRBD2 (5 bases). The CDR3 contains 10 residues. Germline assignment: CDR1 MDHEN and CDR2 SYDVKM. The germline V and J ends were trimmed by 6 bases and 10 bases, with 7 bases remaining between them. DNA of the CDR3: TGTGCCAGCAGCCGACTAGAGCAGTTCTTC. Amino acid sequence: CASSRLEQFF.

This clonotype was seen ten or more times. J is TRBJ1-6 and V is TRBV2; D gene uncertain. The CDR3 is 12 amino acids. V lost 6 bases to trimming and J lost 4 bases, with 4 bases between them. CDR1 is SNHLY and CDR2 is FYNNEI in the germline V gene. This chain's CDR3 is CASRGYNSPLHF. The CDR3 DNA sequence: TGTGCCAGCAGGGGGTATAATTCACCCCTCCACTTT.

Many counts were recorded for this clonotype. The chain links TRBV7-3 to TRBJ2-1, with 7 bases identical to TRBD1. The V segment lost 5 bases and the J segment 4 bases; nucleotides outside the gene matches: 11. Germline CDR1 is SGHTA and CDR2 is FQGTGA. The CDR3 consists of 16 residues. The CDR3 is CASSIATGLNYNEQFF. In nucleotides, the CDR3 is TGTGCCAGCAGCATAGCGACAGGGTTGAATTACAATGAGCAGTTCTTC.